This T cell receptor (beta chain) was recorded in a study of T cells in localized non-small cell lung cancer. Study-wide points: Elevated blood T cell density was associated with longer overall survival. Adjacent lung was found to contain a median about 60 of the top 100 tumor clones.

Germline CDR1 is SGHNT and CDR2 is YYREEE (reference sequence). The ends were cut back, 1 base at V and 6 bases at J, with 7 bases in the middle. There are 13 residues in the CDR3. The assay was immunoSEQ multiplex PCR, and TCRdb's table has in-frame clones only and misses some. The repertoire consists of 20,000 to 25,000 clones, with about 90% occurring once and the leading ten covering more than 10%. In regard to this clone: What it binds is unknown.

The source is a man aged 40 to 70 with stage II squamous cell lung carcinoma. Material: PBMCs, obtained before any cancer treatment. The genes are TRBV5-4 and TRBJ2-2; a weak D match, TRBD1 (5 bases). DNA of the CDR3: TGTGCCAGCAGCTTGTTCAGGGCCGGGGAGCTGTTTTTT. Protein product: CASSLFRAGELFF.